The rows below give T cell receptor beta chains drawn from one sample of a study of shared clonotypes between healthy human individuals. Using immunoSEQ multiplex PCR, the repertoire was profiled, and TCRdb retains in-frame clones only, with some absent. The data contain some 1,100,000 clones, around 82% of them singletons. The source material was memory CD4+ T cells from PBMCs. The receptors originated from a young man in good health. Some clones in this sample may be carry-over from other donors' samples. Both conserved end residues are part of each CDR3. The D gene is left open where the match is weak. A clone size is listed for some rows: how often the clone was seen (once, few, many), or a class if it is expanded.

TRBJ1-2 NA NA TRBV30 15 TGTGCCTGGAGTGTACTTTCCCTATCTAACTATGGCTACACCTTC CAWSVLSLSNYGYTF
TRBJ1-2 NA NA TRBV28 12 TGTGCCAGCAGTTTGGTTTCCTATGGCTACACCTTC CASSLVSYGYTF
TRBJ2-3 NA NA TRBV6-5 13 TGTGCCAGCAGTTACTCGATTGGGTTTCCGCAGTATTTT CASSYSIGFPQYF
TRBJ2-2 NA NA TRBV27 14 TGTGCCAGCAGTTTCGGGTCTTACACCGGGGAGCTGTTTTTT CASSFGSYTGELFF
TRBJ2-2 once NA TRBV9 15 TGTGCCAGCAGCGTAGATCAACTTCACACCGGGGAGCTGTTTTTT CASSVDQLHTGELFF
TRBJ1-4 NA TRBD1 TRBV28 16 TGTGCCAGCAGCAGACCCGGACAGGGGATTAATGAAAAACTGTTTTTT CASSRPGQGINEKLFF
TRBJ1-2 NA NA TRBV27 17 TGTGCCAGCAGTTTATACCCCCCGGAGGGCCAGACGGGTGGCTACACCTTC CASSLYPPEGQTGGYTF
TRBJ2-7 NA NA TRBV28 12 TGTGCCAGCAGCGAGCGCTCTATCGAGCAGTACTTC CASSERSIEQYF
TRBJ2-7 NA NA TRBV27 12 TGTGCCAGCAGTTCACAGGGCCGCGAGCAGTACTTC CASSSQGREQYF
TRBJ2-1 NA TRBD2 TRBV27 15 TGTGCCAGCAGCCTAGGTCTAGCGGGAGGCAATGAGCAGTTCTTC CASSLGLAGGNEQFF
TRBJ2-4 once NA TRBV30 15 TGTGCCTGGAGTCCCACCGGGTATTGGAGAAACATTCAGTACTTC CAWSPTGYWRNIQYF
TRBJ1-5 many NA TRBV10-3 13 TGTGCCATCACGGGGGGCCAGGGTCAGCCCCAGCATTTT CAITGGQGQPQHF
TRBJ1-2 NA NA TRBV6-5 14 TGTGCCAGCAGTTACTCCGCCGGAGGAGATGGCTACACCTTC CASSYSAGGDGYTF
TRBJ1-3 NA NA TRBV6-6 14 TGTGCCAGCTCCTCGGCGGTAGGGGGAAACACCATATATTTT CASSSAVGGNTIYF
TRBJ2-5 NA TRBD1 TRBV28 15 TGTGCCAGCAGTACTCGTTGGGGACAGGTAGAGACCCAGTACTTC CASSTRWGQVETQYF
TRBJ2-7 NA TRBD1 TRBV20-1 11 TGCAAGCCCGGGACAGACTACGAGCAGTACTTC CKPGTDYEQYF
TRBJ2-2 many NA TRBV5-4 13 TGTGCCAGCAGCTTGGGACCGGGGTCGGAGCTGTTTTTT CASSLGPGSELFF
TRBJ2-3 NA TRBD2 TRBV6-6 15 TGTGCCAGCAGTTGGCGGACTAGCGCGACCCATACGCAGTATTTT CASSWRTSATHTQYF
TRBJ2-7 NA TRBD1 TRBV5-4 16 TGTGCCAGCAGCCTGGCCCAGGGGGAAAAGGTCTACGAGCAGTACTTC CASSLAQGEKVYEQYF
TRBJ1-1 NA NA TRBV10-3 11 TGTGCCATCAGTGAGGGGATTGAAGCTTTCTTT CAISEGIEAFF
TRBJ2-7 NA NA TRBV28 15 TGTGCCAGCAGTTTTGAGGGGGGCGAAGGTTACGAGCAGTACTTC CASSFEGGEGYEQYF
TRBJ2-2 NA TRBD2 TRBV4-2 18 TGTGCCAGCAGCCAAGTTTTTCGGAGCGGGGCCTTGCCCGGGGAGCTGTTTTTT CASSQVFRSGALPGELFF
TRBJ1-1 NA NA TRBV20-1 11 TGCAGTGCTTCAAGGGAGAATGAAGCTTTCTTT CSASRENEAFF
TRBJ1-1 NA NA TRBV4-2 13 TGTGCCAGCAGCCAAGAATCAGGGGCTGAAGCTTTCTTT CASSQESGAEAFF
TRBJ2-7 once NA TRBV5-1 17 TGCGCCAGCAGCGATACGACAGGTCGACACGGAACCTACGAGCAGTACTTC CASSDTTGRHGTYEQYF
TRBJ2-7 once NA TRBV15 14 TGTGCCACCAGCGGCCCCGGCGGTCCTAGGGAGCAGTACTTC CATSGPGGPREQYF
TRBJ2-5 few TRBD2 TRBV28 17 TGTGCCAGCAGCTTAATAGGAGGTAGCGGGAGACAGGAGACCCAGTACTTC CASSLIGGSGRQETQYF
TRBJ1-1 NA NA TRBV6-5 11 TGTGCCAGCTGCTTTAGGTCGGAAGCTTTCTTT CASCFRSEAFF
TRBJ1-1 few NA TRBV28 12 TGTGCCAGCAGTTTGAGGGACACTGAAGCTTTCTTT CASSLRDTEAFF
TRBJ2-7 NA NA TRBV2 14 TGTGCCAGCAGTGAAGCACAGGGTGGCTACGAGCAGTACTTC CASSEAQGGYEQYF
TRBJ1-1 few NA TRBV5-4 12 TGTGCCAGCAGCTTCGACGTGGCGGAAGCTTTCTTT CASSFDVAEAFF
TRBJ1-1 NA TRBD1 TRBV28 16 TGTGCCAGCCACTTACTCCCGGGACAGGGTCCCACTGAAGCTTTCTTT CASHLLPGQGPTEAFF
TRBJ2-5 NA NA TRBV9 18 TGTGCCAGCAGCGCAGAGACTTACGGGCCGAGCCCAGGGGAGACCCAGTACTTC CASSAETYGPSPGETQYF